This T cell receptor beta chain was sequenced during a study of neoadjuvant anti-PD-1 for oral cavity cancer. Study summary: Non-progressing patients received a fourth nivolumab dose near day 43, then surgery on days 50-56.

Profiled with immunoSEQ multiplex PCR; TCRdb holds only in-frame clones, not every one. The sample comprises approximately 32,000 clones, approximately 87% of which are singletons, and roughly 4% rests with the top ten. Overall study findings and caveats: Non-responders to neoadjuvant nivolumab had significantly more clonal PBMC T cells than responders.

This clone has just a few counts. Its antigen remains unidentified. The TCR sequence derives from a person aged 40-85 years with oral cavity squamous cell carcinoma. The sample consisted of PBMCs, taken before nivolumab (anti-PD-1) treatment.

The CDR3 sequence is CASSLQGNNEKLFF. DNA of the CDR3: TGTGCCAGCAGCTTACAGGGAAATAATGAAAAACTGTTTTTT. This chain connects TRBV5-6 to TRBJ1-4, with D perhaps matching TRBD1 (6 bases). CDR1 is SGHDT, CDR2 YYEEEE, per germline. The CDR3 runs 14 residues. Trimming removed 2 bases at V and 4 bases at J, with 9 bases between. The full variable domain, rest sourced from reference TRBV5-6 and TRBJ1-4, is DAGVTQSPTHLIKTRGQQVTLRCSPKSGHDTVSWYQQALGQGPQFIFQYYEEEERQRGNFPDRFSGHQFPNYSSELNVNALLLGDSALYLCASSLQGNNEKLFFGSGTQLSVL.